Shown below are 29 T cell receptor beta chains from a single sample sequenced in a study of PD-1 blockade in mismatch repair-deficient tumors. The protocol was immunoSEQ multiplex PCR, while the TCRdb copy is restricted to in-frame clones and leaves out a portion. The sample lists roughly 120,000 clones, 88% occurring once. The input for sequencing was peripheral blood, taken 70 to 73 weeks after starting pembrolizumab. Every receptor here comes from an adult with mismatch repair-deficient cancer.

CDR3 protein: CASSRTPGNTIYF. Written as DNA, the CDR3 is TGTGCCAGCAGTAGGACACCTGGAAACACCATATATTTT. The chain has TRBV6-6 and TRBJ1-3; D perhaps matches TRBD1 (5 bases). CDR1 MNHNY and CDR2 SVGAGI come from the germline V gene (reference sequence). The V gene lost 5 bases and the J gene lost 2 bases, with 7 bases spanning the gap. CDR3 size: 13 residues.

The chain combines TRBV27 with TRBJ2-1, with a possible D match to TRBD2 (5 bases). Per germline, CDR1 MNHEY and CDR2 SMNVEV (reference sequence). CDR3 length equals 15 residues. V lost 8 bases and J 0 bases, leaving 14 bases between the germline ends. CDR3 DNA: TGTGCCAGCTCACAGACTACCGGCTCCTACAATGAGCAGTTCTTC. It encodes CASSQTTGSYNEQFF.

The J gene is TRBJ1-1, the V gene TRBV18, with D uncertain. Trimming took off 2 bases at V and 7 bases at J, with 11 bases between the two ends. The CDR3 is made up of 13 amino acids. Germline V gives CDR1 KGHSH, CDR2 LQKENI. The CDR3 loop reads CASSPGNNLEAFF. As DNA, the CDR3 is TGTGCCAGCTCACCAGGGAATAACCTTGAAGCTTTCTTT.

The V gene is TRBV6-5, the J gene TRBJ1-1; D unresolved. The CDR3 runs 11 residues. Trimming pared 3 bases from V and 7 bases from J, leaving 6 bases between. Looked up from germline, CDR1 is MNHEY and CDR2 is SVGAGI. The CDR3 spells CASSYSGEAFF. Here the CDR3 DNA reads TGTGCCAGCAGTTATAGCGGTGAAGCTTTCTTT.

J is TRBJ2-7 and V is TRBV29-1; D is perhaps TRBD1 (5 bases). The V end was cut by 7 bases, the J end by 4 bases, with 14 bases between. The CDR3 extends over 12 amino acids. CDR1 is SQVTM and CDR2 is ANQGSEA in the germline V gene. The CDR3 region is CSARQSRYEQYF. The CDR3 nucleotides read TGCAGCGCGAGACAGTCCAGATACGAGCAGTACTTC.

V is TRBV5-6 and J is TRBJ2-7; 9 bases line up with TRBD1. The V gene end was trimmed by 7 bases and the J gene end by 0 bases; junction bases not matched to a gene: 11. Germline lookup yields CDR1 SGHDT and CDR2 YYEEEE. This CDR3 contains 16 residues. The CDR3 here is CASSGQGSPRSYEQYF. The CDR3 nucleotides read TGTGCCAGCTCGGGACAGGGCTCACCTCGCTCCTACGAGCAGTACTTC. The whole variable domain, filled in from reference TRBV5-6 and TRBJ2-7, reads DAGVTQSPTHLIKTRGQQVTLRCSPKSGHDTVSWYQQALGQGPQFIFQYYEEEERQRGNFPDRFSGHQFPNYSSELNVNALLLGDSALYLCASSGQGSPRSYEQYFGPGTRLTVT.

This clone has a single count. The chain combines TRBV10-3 with TRBJ2-5; D may be TRBD2 (5 bases). Deletions cut 1 base from V and 5 bases from J, with 8 bases between. Germline V lookup: CDR1 ENHRY, CDR2 SYGVKD. The CDR3 contains 13 residues. The DNA of the CDR3 is TGTGCCATCAGTGAGTTTGGCGGGGAGACCCAGTACTTC. Protein product: CAISEFGGETQYF.

The V call is TRBV6-1, the J call TRBJ2-1; D gene uncertain. V was pared by 2 bases and J by 4 bases, with 15 bases between. This CDR3 has 16 residues. The V gene's germline CDR1 is MNHNS and CDR2 SASEGT. CDR3 bases: TGTGCCAGCAGTGAAAGGTCGTCACCATTTTACAATGAGCAGTTCTTC. This codes for CASSERSSPFYNEQFF.

The table lists this clone with a few counts. The chain recombines TRBV19 with TRBJ1-2; D not resolved. The germline CDR1 and CDR2 sequences are LNHDA and SQIVND (reference sequence). This CDR3 is built from 11 residues. With 3 bases removed from V and 3 bases from J, the gap between germline ends came to 2 bases. The CDR3 protein is CASSIDYGYTF. The CDR3, as DNA: TGTGCCAGTAGTATCGACTATGGCTACACCTTC.

This chain links TRBV7-2 with TRBJ2-4; D remains ambiguous. The CDR3 runs to 16 residues. Germline values: CDR1 SGHTA, CDR2 FQGNSA. Trimming took off 5 bases at V and 0 bases at J, with 14 bases between the two ends. The CDR3 sequence is CASSPRQTLAKNIQYF. In DNA, the CDR3 is TGTGCCAGCAGCCCCAGACAAACCTTAGCCAAAAACATTCAGTACTTC. The whole variable domain, remainder taken from reference TRBV7-2 and TRBJ2-4, is GAGVSQSPSNKVTEKGKDVELRCDPISGHTALYWYRQSLGQGLEFLIYFQGNSAPDKSGLPSDRFSAERTGGSVSTLTIQRTQQEDSAVYLCASSPRQTLAKNIQYFGAGTRLSVL.

The chain joins TRBV9 to TRBJ2-7; D possibly corresponds to TRBD1 (6 bases). The CDR3 has 14 residues. CDR1 SGDLS and CDR2 YYNGEE come from the germline V gene. The ends were cut back, 3 bases at V and 2 bases at J, with 12 bases in the middle. The CDR3 reads CASSDRDTPYEQYF. The CDR3 coding sequence is TGTGCCAGCAGCGACCGGGACACCCCCTACGAGCAGTACTTC.

This rearrangement joins TRBV19 to TRBJ1-4; maybe TRBD1 (5 bases). The V end lost 8 bases, the J end lost 5 bases, and 21 bases lay between the germline ends. The germline gives CDR1 LNHDA, CDR2 SQIVND (reference sequence). The CDR3 has 16 amino acids. CDR3 bases: TGTGCCAGTCGGGAAGCCTCGGGACTCCGAAATGAAAAACTGTTTTTT. Its protein is CASREASGLRNEKLFF.

This chain links TRBV27 with TRBJ1-2; no clear D gene. V shed 6 bases and J shed 5 bases, with 16 bases lying between them. The CDR3 has 14 amino acids. Germline V gives CDR1 MNHEY, CDR2 SMNVEV (reference sequence). The CDR3 region is CASRKEGARYGYTF. The CDR3, as DNA: TGTGCCAGCAGGAAGGAGGGAGCGAGATATGGCTACACCTTC.

The chain combines TRBV9 with TRBJ1-5; a possible D gene is TRBD1 (6 bases). The CDR3 consists of 22 residues. Germline V CDR1 and CDR2: SGDLS, YYNGEE. Deletions cut 0 bases from V and 2 bases from J, with 30 bases between. Written as DNA, the CDR3 is TGTGCCAGCAGCGTAGTAGTCGTAGAGGGGGGGCAGGGATTGGAGGGCAATCAGCCCCAGCATTTT. Translation: CASSVVVVEGGQGLEGNQPQHF. Full variable domain (missing parts from reference TRBV9 and TRBJ1-5): DSGVTQTPKHLITATGQRVTLRCSPRSGDLSVYWYQQSLDQGLQFLIQYYNGEERAKGNILERFSAQQFPDLHSELNLSSLELGDSALYFCASSVVVVEGGQGLEGNQPQHFGDGTRLSIL.

In this sample, this clone turned up once. The rearrangement joins TRBV15 to TRBJ2-3, with TRBD2 matching 7 bases. The CDR3 is 17 residues long. Germline CDR1 LNHNV, CDR2 YYDKDF (reference sequence). V lost 1 base and J lost 1; bases outside the gene matches: 8. For the CDR3, the DNA is TGTGCCACCAGCAGAGGCGGACTAGGCCGCGGCACAGATACGCAGTATTTT. This translates into CATSRGGLGRGTDTQYF.

The chain employs TRBV28 and TRBJ2-3, with 13 bases lining up with TRBD2. The junction had 5 bases not matched to a gene; V was cut back by 3 bases and J by 2 bases. This CDR3 comprises 17 residues. The germline V gene has CDR1 MDHEN and CDR2 SYDVKM. CDR3 DNA: TGTGCCAGCAGTTTGGTGGGACTAGCGGGATACACAGATACGCAGTATTTT. It specifies CASSLVGLAGYTDTQYF.

The chain joins TRBV9 to TRBJ2-7; D is unresolved. The germline gives CDR1 SGDLS, CDR2 YYNGEE. Between the trimmed V and J ends, which lost 0 bases and 5 bases, there was a span of 12 bases. The CDR3 extends over 14 amino acids. CDR3 loop: CASSVEGGSHEQYF. CDR3 nucleotides: TGTGCCAGCAGCGTAGAAGGCGGTTCCCACGAGCAGTACTTC.

The gene calls are TRBV11-3 and TRBJ2-3; TRBD2 matches at 14 bases. The CDR3 spans 18 residues. V lost 3 bases and J lost 4; bases outside the gene matches: 9. Germline values: CDR1 SGHNT, CDR2 YENEEA. In DNA, the CDR3 is TGTGCCAGCAGCTTGGAAGGCGGGACTAGCGGGAGAGCAGATACGCAGTATTTT. Translation gives CASSLEGGTSGRADTQYF. Looking up the rest from reference TRBV11-3 and TRBJ2-3 gives the full variable domain: EAGVVQSPRYKIIEKKQPVAFWCNPISGHNTLYWYLQNLGQGPELLIRYENEEAVDDSQLPKDRFSAERLKGVDSTLKIQPAELGDSAVYLCASSLEGGTSGRADTQYFGPGTRLTVL.

The chain joins TRBV5-1 to TRBJ2-3; D may match TRBD1 or TRBD2 (6 bases each). From germline, CDR1 is SGHRS and CDR2 YFSETQ. There are 15 residues in the CDR3. V shed 3 bases and J shed 6 bases, with 17 bases lying between them. The CDR3 loop is CASSWGATDTDTQYF. For the CDR3, the DNA is TGCGCCAGCAGCTGGGGGGCGACAGACACGGATACGCAGTATTTT. The whole variable domain, filled in from reference TRBV5-1 and TRBJ2-3, reads KAGVTQTPRYLIKTRGQQVTLSCSPISGHRSVSWYQQTPGQGLQFLFEYFSETQRNKGNFPGRFSGRQFSNSRSEMNVSTLELGDSALYLCASSWGATDTDTQYFGPGTRLTVL.

The V call is TRBV5-6, the J call TRBJ2-5; D tentatively fits TRBD1 or TRBD2 (5 bases each). The V gene's germline CDR1 is SGHDT and CDR2 YYEEEE. CDR3 size: 15 residues. Trimming removed 0 bases at V and 2 bases at J, with 11 bases between. CDR3 in DNA: TGTGCCAGCAGCTTGGGGGGGTGGCAGCAAGAGACCCAGTACTTC. This translates into CASSLGGWQQETQYF.

The V call is TRBV2, the J call TRBJ2-2, with D possibly TRBD1 on 6 matching bases. Germline CDR1 and CDR2: SNHLY and FYNNEI. The CDR3 is made up of 15 amino acids. V gave up 5 bases and J gave up 1 base, with 11 bases separating them. CDR3 nucleotide sequence: TGTGCCAGCAGTCCCCTGACAGGGAACACCGGGGAGCTGTTTTTT. It translates to CASSPLTGNTGELFF.

This clone showed up just once. The chain employs TRBV28 and TRBJ1-4, with D maybe TRBD1 (5 bases). Germline V gene sequence: CDR1 MDHEN, CDR2 SYDVKM. Trimming took 6 bases from V and 8 from J, leaving 13 bases between them. The CDR3 is 13 amino acids. CDR3 bases: TGTGCCAGCAGCCGGCAGGGCAGCGAAAAACTGTTTTTT. Translation: CASSRQGSEKLFF.

The rearrangement links TRBV21-1 to TRBJ2-5; whether TRBD1, the table's D call, matches the DNA was not checked. TRBV21-1 is tagged as a pseudogene. CDR3 length: 16 amino acids. In DNA, the CDR3 is TGTGCCAGCAGCAAAGGGCAGCCGAGGGGGAAAGAGACCCAGTACTTC. As protein: CASSKGQPRGKETQYF.

The chain links TRBV28 to TRBJ2-7; no clear D. Trimming removed 6 bases at V and 6 bases at J, with 21 bases between. The CDR3 consists of 15 residues. The germline CDR1 and CDR2 sequences are MDHEN and SYDVKM. For the CDR3, the DNA is TGTGCCAGCAGAACCAACAGCGACCTCCCCGGCGAGCAGTACTTC. Translated, it gives CASRTNSDLPGEQYF.

The V gene is TRBV6-1, the J gene TRBJ2-7; D is uncertain. Per germline, CDR1 MNHNS and CDR2 SASEGT. The CDR3 runs 14 residues. The V end was cut by 0 bases, the J end by 3 bases, with 9 bases between. The CDR3 nucleotides are TGTGCCAGCAGTGAAGCGTACTATCTCTACGAGCAGTACTTC. It is translated as CASSEAYYLYEQYF.

The DNA for the CDR3 is TGCGCCAGCAGCCAAGTTGGCCTAATAGGGAATGAAAAACTGTTTTTT. Amino acid sequence: CASSQVGLIGNEKLFF. V gene TRBV4-1 combines with J gene TRBJ1-4; D is uncertain. The CDR3 loop spans 16 amino acids. V dropped 1 base and J dropped 5 bases, with 14 bases sitting between them. CDR1 MGHRA and CDR2 YSYEKL come from the germline V gene.

The genes are TRBV4-3 and TRBJ1-5; weak D call: TRBD1 (5 bases). This CDR3 has 13 amino acids. The V end was cut by 1 base, the J end by 4 bases, with 5 bases between. From germline, CDR1 is LGHNA and CDR2 YSLEER. This CDR3 is CASSQGQNQPQHF. The DNA of the CDR3 is TGCGCCAGCAGCCAAGGACAGAATCAGCCCCAGCATTTT.

The DNA of the CDR3 is TGTGCCGTCCTGGAGACGGAACACGGCACAGATACGCAGTATTTT. Translating it yields CAVLETEHGTDTQYF. The chain recombines TRBV30 with TRBJ2-3; D call uncertain. Between the trimmed V and J ends, which lost 8 bases and 1 base, there was a span of 19 bases. Germline V gives CDR1 GTSNPN, CDR2 SVGIG (reference sequence). CDR3 size: 15 residues. Full variable domain (outside the CDR3, taken from reference TRBV30 and TRBJ2-3): SQTIHQWPATLVQPVGSPLSLECTVEGTSNPNLYWYRQAAGRGLQLLFYSVGIGQISSEVPQNLSASRPQDRQFILSSKKLLLSDSGFYLCAVLETEHGTDTQYFGPGTRLTVL.

The rearrangement links TRBV28 to TRBJ1-4; no definite D call. V was shortened by 2 bases and J by 7 bases, with 8 bases between the two germline ends. Germline V CDR1 and CDR2: MDHEN, SYDVKM. The CDR3 is 13 amino acids. CDR3 in DNA: TGTGCCAGCAGTTTAGGTCACGGTGAAAAACTGTTTTTT. Amino acids: CASSLGHGEKLFF.